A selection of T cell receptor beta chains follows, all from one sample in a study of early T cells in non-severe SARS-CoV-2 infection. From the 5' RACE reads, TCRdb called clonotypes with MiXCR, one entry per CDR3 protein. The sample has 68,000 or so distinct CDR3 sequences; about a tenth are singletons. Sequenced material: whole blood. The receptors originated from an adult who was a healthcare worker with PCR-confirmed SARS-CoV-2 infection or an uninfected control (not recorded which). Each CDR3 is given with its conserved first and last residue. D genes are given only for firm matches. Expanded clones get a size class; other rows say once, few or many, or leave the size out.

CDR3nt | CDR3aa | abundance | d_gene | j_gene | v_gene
TGCAGCGTCCGGACAGGGGGTCGCGAGACCCAGTACTTC | CSVRTGGRETQYF | - | TRBD1 | TRBJ2-5 | TRBV29-1
TGTGCCAGCAGTTTGAGCCGGAGTCACTATGGCTACACCTTC | CASSLSRSHYGYTF | - | - | TRBJ1-2 | TRBV27
TGCAGTGCTAGTGGTTGGGGGTTACTAGAGACCCAGTACTTC | CSASGWGLLETQYF | - | - | TRBJ2-5 | TRBV20-1
TGCAGTGGTCGCATGAGCCGTAATTCACCCCTCCACTTT | CSGRMSRNSPLHF | many | - | TRBJ1-6 | TRBV20-1
TGTGCCAGCAGCTACAGGGATTTCATGAACACTGAAGCTTTCTTT | CASSYRDFMNTEAFF | many | - | TRBJ1-1 | TRBV7-8
TGTGCCAGCAGCCAAGCTAGCGGGAGCACAGATACGCAGTATTTT | CASSQASGSTDTQYF | - | TRBD2 | TRBJ2-3 | TRBV3-1
TGTGCCAGCAGTAATAGACAAGCTAATGAAAAACTGTTTTTT | CASSNRQANEKLFF | few | - | TRBJ1-4 | TRBV12-3/TRBV12-4
TGTGCCAGCAGCTTTGGGACCCACTACGAGCAGTACTTC | CASSFGTHYEQYF | - | - | TRBJ2-7 | TRBV12-1
TGCAGCGTTGTGGGGGACTATGGCTACACCTTC | CSVVGDYGYTF | few | - | TRBJ1-2 | TRBV29-1
TGTGCCAGCAGCGCAGCGGGGTCCCCCGCCAAAAACATTCAGTACTTC | CASSAAGSPAKNIQYF | few | TRBD2 | TRBJ2-4 | TRBV28
TGTGCCAGCATTAGGGGCACTGAAGCTTTCTTT | CASIRGTEAFF | many | - | TRBJ1-1 | TRBV25-1
TGTGCCAGCAATAACAGGGGACCCAACAATGAGCAGTTCTTC | CASNNRGPNNEQFF | - | TRBD1 | TRBJ2-1 | TRBV2
TGCAGTGCTAGTGGCGAAAAACTGTTTTTT | CSASGEKLFF | few | - | TRBJ1-4 | TRBV20-1
- | CASSTSGPFYEQYF | - | - | TRBJ2-7 | TRBV25-1
TGCAGTGCGGGGGTCGGCGTCTCGGTCGGGGAGACCCAGTACTTC | CSAGVGVSVGETQYF | few | - | TRBJ2-5 | TRBV20-1
TGTGCCAGCAGTTTCCGGACAGGACAGGAGCAGTACTTC | CASSFRTGQEQYF | few | TRBD1 | TRBJ2-7 | TRBV12-3/TRBV12-4
TGCAGTGCTAGATTGGGCGGGAGGGGGGCCAAAAACATTCAGTACTTC | CSARLGGRGAKNIQYF | few | TRBD2 | TRBJ2-4 | TRBV20-1
TGCAGTGCTACCCCGGAGGGGCTAGCGGACTACGAGCAGTACTTC | CSATPEGLADYEQYF | few | TRBD2 | TRBJ2-7 | TRBV20-1
TGTGCCAGCCGGACGGGCTACGAGCAGTACTTC | CASRTGYEQYF | - | - | TRBJ2-7 | TRBV28
TGCGCCAGCAGCCCGGGACAGCCTTCCACAGATACGCAGTATTTT | CASSPGQPSTDTQYF | few | TRBD1 | TRBJ2-3 | TRBV5-1
TGTGCCAGCAGTGACGGGACAGTAAGATTTTACAATGAGCAGTTCTTC | CASSDGTVRFYNEQFF | few | TRBD1 | TRBJ2-1 | TRBV6-1
TGTGCCAGCAGCTCCGATTTAGTCAGACAAGAGACCCAGTACTTC | CASSSDLVRQETQYF | few | - | TRBJ2-5 | TRBV5-6
TGTGCCAGCAGTGAATTTGGGGCTAGCGCCTCCACCGGGGAGCTGTTTTTT | CASSEFGASASTGELFF | - | - | TRBJ2-2 | TRBV25-1
TGCAGTGCTAGTCGCACTAAGGGATACAATGAGCAGTTCTTC | CSASRTKGYNEQFF | few | - | TRBJ2-1 | TRBV20-1
TGTGCCAGCAGCTTAGCTCCGGTCGGGGTTAGCTATGGCTACACCTTC | CASSLAPVGVSYGYTF | few | - | TRBJ1-2 | TRBV7-9
TGTGCAGCACCCTTCCTAGGGTCCCAGTACTTC | CAAPFLGSQYF | few | - | TRBJ2-5 | TRBV3-2
TGTGCCCGGGGGGGACAGGCGTTATATGGCTACACCTTC | CARGGQALYGYTF | few | TRBD1 | TRBJ1-2 | TRBV30
TGTGCCAGCAGCCTGACCCGGGCCAACATTCAGTACTTC | CASSLTRANIQYF | - | - | TRBJ2-4 | TRBV3-1
TGTGCCAGCAGCCCCTTAGGGGGCGTCTACAATGAGCAGTTCTTC | CASSPLGGVYNEQFF | few | TRBD1 | TRBJ2-1 | TRBV7-3
TGTGCCAGCAGTTACGCTGGGTCCGGAGGCCAGCCCCAGCATTTT | CASSYAGSGGQPQHF | many | - | TRBJ1-5 | TRBV6-2/TRBV6-3
TGTGCCAGCAGCCCGTCCCCGGGGAGCACAGATACGCAGTATTTT | CASSPSPGSTDTQYF | few | - | TRBJ2-3 | TRBV11-3
TGTGCCAGCAGTTTGAGGACAGGGCCGGGGAATGAGCAGTTCTTC | CASSLRTGPGNEQFF | many | TRBD1 | TRBJ2-1 | TRBV28
TGTGCCAGCAGCCGGACGAGCTCCTACAATGAGCAGTTCTTC | CASSRTSSYNEQFF | - | - | TRBJ2-1 | TRBV9
TGTGCCAGCAGTAGCGGGAGCACCGGGGAGCTGTTTTTT | CASSSGSTGELFF | medium-sized | TRBD2 | TRBJ2-2 | TRBV6-4
TGTGCCAGCAGCTTGGGGGCAGGGAGTATTGAGCCCCAGCATTTT | CASSLGAGSIEPQHF | - | - | TRBJ1-5 | TRBV5-4
TGTGCCACCCTGACTAGCGGGAGGGCCGGGGAGCTGTTTTTT | CATLTSGRAGELFF | many | TRBD2 | TRBJ2-2 | TRBV12-3/TRBV12-4
TGTGCCAGCAGAACAGCAAATCAGCCCCAGCATTTT | CASRTANQPQHF | many | - | TRBJ1-5 | TRBV6-6
TGTGCCAGCAGCCAAGAGGAGCGGTTCGATGAGCAGTTCTTC | CASSQEERFDEQFF | many | - | TRBJ2-1 | TRBV14
TGTGCCAGCAGCGGAGGACCAGGGAGCTCCTACGAGCAGTACTTC | CASSGGPGSSYEQYF | - | - | TRBJ2-7 | TRBV5-6
TGTGCCAGCAGACCGGGACTAGCGGGAGACTACGAGCAGTACTTC | CASRPGLAGDYEQYF | few | TRBD2 | TRBJ2-7 | TRBV5-6
TGCAGTGCTAGAGAGAATCAGCCCCAGCATTTT | CSARENQPQHF | few | - | TRBJ1-5 | TRBV20-1
TGTGCCACCGACAGGGTCACCACTGAAGCTTTCTTT | CATDRVTTEAFF | few | TRBD1 | TRBJ1-1 | TRBV6-1
TGCAGTGTGCCAGGACCTAGAGATACGCAGTATTTT | CSVPGPRDTQYF | few | - | TRBJ2-3 | TRBV20-1
TGTGCCAGCAGCTTAGTCTACAATGAGCAGTTCTTC | CASSLVYNEQFF | few | - | TRBJ2-1 | TRBV7-9
TGTGCCATCAGGGACGAACTAGCGGGAGACGGGGAGACCCAGTACTTC | CAIRDELAGDGETQYF | - | TRBD2 | TRBJ2-5 | TRBV10-3
TGTGCCAGCAGTTTAGGAACTAAGGGCATTCAGTACTTC | CASSLGTKGIQYF | - | - | TRBJ2-4 | TRBV12-3/TRBV12-4
TGTGCCAGCAGTTTATCCGGGACTAGCGGGAGCATTGTGTACAATGAGCAGTTCTTC | CASSLSGTSGSIVYNEQFF | few | TRBD2 | TRBJ2-1 | TRBV27
TGTGCCAGCAATCATCGGGATCCCTACGAGCAGTACTTC | CASNHRDPYEQYF | few | - | TRBJ2-7 | TRBV28
TGCAGTGCTAGAGCGCAGACAGGACCGAACACTGAAGCTTTCTTT | CSARAQTGPNTEAFF | medium-sized | - | TRBJ1-1 | TRBV20-1
TGTGCCAGCAGCTCTGGGGGATTGCCGGATACGCAGTATTTT | CASSSGGLPDTQYF | - | - | TRBJ2-3 | TRBV7-2
TGTGCCAGCAGCTCAAGCGGAGAGACCCAGTACTTC | CASSSSGETQYF | many | - | TRBJ2-5 | TRBV7-9
TGTGCCAGTAGTAACGGACCGACCTACGAGCAGTACTTC | CASSNGPTYEQYF | few | - | TRBJ2-7 | TRBV19
TGCAGCGTGAGAACTAGTTCAAATGAGCAGTTCTTC | CSVRTSSNEQFF | many | - | TRBJ2-1 | TRBV29-1
TGTGCCAGCAGCCTCACCGGGGAGCTGTTTTTT | CASSLTGELFF | many | - | TRBJ2-2 | TRBV2
TGTGCCAGCATTAAAGAAGCCTCCTACGAGCAGTACTTC | CASIKEASYEQYF | many | - | TRBJ2-7 | TRBV2
TGCGCCAGCAGCCAAGGCTCGTACTCTGAAAACACCATATATTTT | CASSQGSYSENTIYF | - | - | TRBJ1-3 | TRBV4-3
TGCAGTGCTTTTAGACAGTCCCAAGAGACCCAGTACTTC | CSAFRQSQETQYF | many | - | TRBJ2-5 | TRBV20-1
TGTGCCACGGGACAACTGAACACTGAAGCTTTCTTT | CATGQLNTEAFF | - | - | TRBJ1-1 | TRBV10-3
TGTGCCAGCAGCTATACGAGACAGGCTTCCTCCTACAATGAGCAGTTCTTC | CASSYTRQASSYNEQFF | many | - | TRBJ2-1 | TRBV11-2